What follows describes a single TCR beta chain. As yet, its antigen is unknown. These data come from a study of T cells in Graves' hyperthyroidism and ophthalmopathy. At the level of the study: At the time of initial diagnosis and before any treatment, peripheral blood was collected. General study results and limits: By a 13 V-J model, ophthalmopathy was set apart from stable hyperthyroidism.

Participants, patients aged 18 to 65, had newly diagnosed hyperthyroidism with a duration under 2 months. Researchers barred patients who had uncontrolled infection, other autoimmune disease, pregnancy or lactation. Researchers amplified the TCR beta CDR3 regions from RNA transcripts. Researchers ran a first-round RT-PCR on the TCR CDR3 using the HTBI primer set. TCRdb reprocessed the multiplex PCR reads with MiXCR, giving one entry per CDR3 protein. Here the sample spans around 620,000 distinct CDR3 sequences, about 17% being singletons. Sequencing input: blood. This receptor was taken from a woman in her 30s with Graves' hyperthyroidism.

The CDR3: CASSQGTGEYEQYF. In DNA, the CDR3 is TGCGCCAGCAGCCAGGGGACAGGGGAATACGAGCAGTACTTC. The V call is TRBV4-3, the J call TRBJ2-7; 10 positions match TRBD1. Germline CDR1 reads LGHNA; CDR2 reads YSLEER. V was pared by 3 bases and J by 4 bases, with 3 bases of the junction left unmatched. This CDR3 contains 14 residues.